One and the same sample provided the 26 T cell receptor beta chains below, sequenced in a study of blood T cell repertoires in COVID-19 (dated by TCRdb to 2018 to 2020). The library was produced with the immunoSEQ multiplex PCR assay. TCRdb took over this immuneACCESS table, retaining in-frame rearrangements with V and J assigned. Such tables are incomplete; in checked studies, under half of the missing clones stem from an unresolved V gene, and the remainder is unexplained. The sample table contains 70,000 or so clones; only one count was recorded for over 80% of them. Over 15% of the sample is taken by the ten largest. Sequencing used peripheral blood. The receptors originated from a human donor in a cohort sampled during active COVID-19.

The chain employs TRBV19 and TRBJ2-5; 7 positions match TRBD2. CDR1 and CDR2 (germline): LNHDA, SQIVND (reference sequence). V lost 3 bases to trimming and J lost 0 bases; unmatched junction nucleotides: 1. There are 14 residues in the CDR3. CDR3 DNA sequence: TGTGCCAGTAGTATCGGGGGGAACCAAGAGACCCAGTACTTC. As protein: CASSIGGNQETQYF. The full variable domain, completed using reference TRBV19 and TRBJ2-5, is DGGITQSPKYLFRKEGQNVTLSCEQNLNHDAMYWYRQDPGQGLRLIYYSQIVNDFQKGDIAEGYSVSREKKESFPLTVTSAQKNPTAFYLCASSIGGNQETQYFGPGTRLLVL.

The rearrangement links TRBV5-6 to TRBJ1-2; a weak D match, TRBD1 (6 bases). This CDR3 spans 13 amino acids. CDR1 is SGHDT and CDR2 is YYEEEE in the germline V gene. Trimming removed 0 bases from V and 4 bases from J, with 7 bases in between. CDR3 sequence: CASSLGGGYGYTF. The CDR3 DNA is TGTGCCAGCAGCTTGGGAGGGGGCTATGGCTACACCTTC.

With regard to this clone: The junction does not match germline at one end; this may be a read error. V gene TRBV7-2 combines with J gene TRBJ2-7; D may be TRBD1 (5 bases). The CDR3 totals 11 residues. Germline loops: CDR1 SGHTA, CDR2 FQGNSA. This CDR3 is CASSPRTFLSF. For the CDR3, the DNA is TGTGCCAGCAGCCCCCGGACATTTTTGAGCTTC.

This sequence joins TRBV7-9 and TRBJ1-6; weak D call: TRBD1 (5 bases). The CDR3 is 14 amino acids. Germline V gene data show CDR1 as SEHNR and CDR2 as FQNEAQ (reference sequence). Trimming removed 1 base from V and 7 bases from J, with 8 bases in between. CDR3 sequence (DNA): TGTGCCAGCAGCTTAGGACAGCAAAATTCACCCCTCCACTTT. The encoded protein is CASSLGQQNSPLHF.

The chain is built from TRBV7-2 and TRBJ2-7, with a possible D match to TRBD2 (5 bases). Germline V lookup: CDR1 SGHTA, CDR2 FQGNSA. V dropped 2 bases and J dropped 2 bases, with 7 bases sitting between them. This CDR3 has 13 amino acids. The CDR3 spells CASSLSSPYEQYF. The CDR3, as DNA: TGTGCCAGCAGCTTATCTAGCCCCTACGAGCAGTACTTC.

The chain couples TRBV6-5 to TRBJ2-3; D may be TRBD2 (5 bases). The germline V and J ends were trimmed by 6 bases and 0 bases, with 10 bases remaining between them. The CDR3 totals 14 residues. Germline V gene data show CDR1 as MNHEY and CDR2 as SVGAGI. The CDR3 DNA sequence: TGTGCCAGCAGGGGCGGGTGGAGCACAGATACGCAGTATTTT. It yields the protein CASRGGWSTDTQYF.

The chain couples TRBV30 to TRBJ1-4; D gene unclear. The germline V gene encodes CDR1 GTSNPN and CDR2 SVGIG (reference sequence). The CDR3 is 15 amino acids. V was cut by 0 bases and J by 5 bases, with 13 bases left in between. The CDR3 sequence is CAWSVLGGKNEKLFF. CDR3 bases: TGTGCCTGGAGTGTACTCGGAGGGAAGAATGAAAAACTGTTTTTT.

This clone was seen a single time. This chain connects TRBV29-1 to TRBJ1-2, with TRBD1 matching over 8 bases. The trim removed 3 bases at V and 3 bases at J, leaving 6 bases unmatched. The CDR3 has 14 residues. In germline, CDR1 is SQVTM, CDR2 ANQGSEA. The CDR3 protein is CSVDYRGEDYGYTF. For the CDR3, the DNA is TGCAGCGTTGACTACAGGGGGGAGGACTATGGCTACACCTTC. The full variable domain, rest sourced from reference TRBV29-1 and TRBJ1-2, is SAVISQKPSRDICQRGTSLTIQCQVDSQVTMMFWYRQQPGQSLTLIATANQGSEATYESGFVIDKFPISRPNLTFSTLTVSNMSPEDSSIYLCSVDYRGEDYGYTFGSGTRLTVV.

The chain employs TRBV7-2 and TRBJ2-7; 11 bases are shared with TRBD1. Germline-derived CDR1 and CDR2 are SGHTA and FQGNSA. The length of the CDR3 is 15 residues. With 2 bases clipped from V and 5 bases from J, the junction kept 5 bases outside the gene matches. The CDR3: CASSLSGQGADEQYF. For the CDR3, the DNA is TGTGCCAGCAGCTTAAGTGGACAGGGGGCAGACGAGCAGTACTTC.

The chain combines TRBV15 with TRBJ2-3, with D possibly being TRBD2 (6 bases). The ends were cut back, 3 bases at V and 2 bases at J, with 12 bases in the middle. Germline CDR1 LNHNV, CDR2 YYDKDF (reference sequence). This CDR3 region has 15 residues. The CDR3 bases are TGTGCCACCAGCAGTCTGGGGGGATTCACAGATACGCAGTATTTT. This sequence encodes CATSSLGGFTDTQYF.

This chain uses TRBV10-3 with TRBJ1-6; 8 bases align to TRBD1. This CDR3 spans 13 amino acids. Germline V lookup: CDR1 ENHRY, CDR2 SYGVKD. V lost 8 bases, J lost 8 bases, and 5 bases stayed unmatched. Here the CDR3 reads CAIHDRGDSPLHF. CDR3 in DNA: TGTGCCATCCACGACAGGGGCGATTCACCCCTCCACTTT.

This chain connects TRBV20-1 to TRBJ2-5; a possible D gene is TRBD2 (5 bases). Per germline, CDR1 DFQATT and CDR2 SNEGSKA (reference sequence). Trimming removed 4 bases from V and 7 bases from J, with 10 bases in between. The CDR3 contains 11 residues. The CDR3, as DNA: TGCAGTGCTACCCTAGGAGGGACCCAGTACTTC. Its translation is CSATLGGTQYF.

The sample holds a few counts of this clone. V and J are TRBV3-1 (or the pseudogene TRBV3-2) and TRBJ2-7; TRBD1 matches 10 bases. In germline, CDR1 is LGHDT, CDR2 YNNKEL (reference sequence). There are 14 residues in the CDR3. V shed 3 bases, J shed 5 bases, and the junction held 4 bases outside the gene matches. CDR3 sequence (DNA): TGTGCCAGCAGCCAGGGACAGGGGATTAACGAGCAGTACTTC. It is translated as CASSQGQGINEQYF.

The V and J genes are TRBV5-1 and TRBJ2-3; D not resolved. With 0 bases removed from V and 5 bases from J, the gap between germline ends came to 7 bases. CDR1 is SGHRS, CDR2 YFSETQ, per germline. CDR3 length: 13 amino acids. The CDR3 loop reads CASSLAVRDTQYF. The CDR3 nucleotides are TGCGCCAGCAGCTTGGCCGTGCGAGATACGCAGTATTTT.

There are a few counts of this clone. The chain links TRBV29-1 to TRBJ2-7; TRBD1 is a possible D gene (5 bases). Trimming removed 7 bases at V and 5 bases at J, with 18 bases between. The CDR3 is 13 amino acids. The germline V gene encodes CDR1 SQVTM and CDR2 ANQGSEA. The CDR3 sequence is CSAEQDIGHEQYF. DNA of the CDR3: TGCAGCGCCGAACAGGACATTGGTCACGAGCAGTACTTC.

This chain joins TRBV10-1 and TRBJ1-2; 8 bases agree with TRBD1. The V and J ends lost 3 bases and 7 bases, in that order; junction bases with no gene match: 7. The germline V gene encodes CDR1 WNHNN and CDR2 SYGVQD (reference sequence). This CDR3 is 14 amino acids long. The DNA of the CDR3 is TGCGCCAGCAGTGATACAGGGGGAACAGCTGGCTACACCTTC. It translates to CASSDTGGTAGYTF.

This clone has more than one count but fewer than ten. V gene TRBV19 combines with J gene TRBJ1-6, with 8 bases identical to TRBD1. Trimming removed 5 bases from V and 9 bases from J; junction bases left unmatched: 18. Germline CDR1 reads LNHDA; CDR2 reads SQIVND (reference sequence). CDR3 length: 18 residues. As DNA, the CDR3 is TGTGCCAGTAGTGTTGGACAGGGATGGGGGTTGGCGAGTTCACCCCTCCACTTT. Its protein product is CASSVGQGWGLASSPLHF.

The V and J genes are TRBV2 and TRBJ2-2, with 7 bases fitting TRBD2. CDR3 size: 13 residues. CDR1 SNHLY and CDR2 FYNNEI come from the germline V gene. Trimming at V came to 8 bases and at J to 1 base, leaving 1 base not matched to a gene. CDR3 in DNA: TGTGCCAGCGGGGGGGAGAACACCGGGGAGCTGTTTTTT. This codes for CASGGENTGELFF.

The chain combines TRBV6-1 with TRBJ2-7, with D possibly matching TRBD2 (6 bases). This CDR3 is 15 amino acids long. V lost 3 bases and J 2 bases, leaving 14 bases between the germline ends. Germline V gene lookup returns CDR1 MNHNS and CDR2 SASEGT. The chain's CDR3 is CASSDLPAGPYEQYF. The CDR3 nucleotides are TGTGCCAGCAGTGATTTACCCGCGGGACCCTACGAGCAGTACTTC.

The genes are TRBV29-1 and TRBJ2-1, with a weak D call TRBD1 (6 bases). CDR1 and CDR2 from the germline V gene are SQVTM and ANQGSEA. Trimming stripped 4 bases from V and 4 bases from J, with 26 bases between. The CDR3 runs 18 residues. CDR3 sequence (DNA): TGCAGCGTTGCGACAGGTATGGGTAGCGCCCAGTTATACAATGAGCAGTTCTTC. This translates into CSVATGMGSAQLYNEQFF.

The chain links TRBV30 to TRBJ1-4, with D unresolved. V lost 0 bases and J 8 bases, leaving 10 bases between the germline ends. This CDR3 has 13 residues. CDR1 GTSNPN and CDR2 SVGIG come from the germline V gene (reference sequence). CDR3 DNA sequence: TGTGCCTGGAGTGTACAGAACAGAGAAAAACTGTTTTTT. This encodes CAWSVQNREKLFF.

The chain uses TRBV21-1 and TRBJ1-2. TRBV21-1 constitutes a pseudogene. CDR3 length equals 15 residues. CDR3 bases: TGTGCCAGCAGCAAAGGTTTCAGGGAGGGCTATGGCTACACCTTC. Its protein is CASSKGFREGYGYTF.

The chain joins TRBV4-1 to TRBJ2-5; D not resolved. Per the germline V gene, CDR1 is MGHRA and CDR2 is YSYEKL. V lost 4 bases and J lost 5, with 14 bases in between. The CDR3 runs to 14 residues. The CDR3 loop reads CASSRPDGVETQYF. CDR3 DNA sequence: TGCGCCAGCAGCCGACCTGACGGAGTGGAGACCCAGTACTTC.

V is TRBV18 and J is TRBJ2-1, with 10 nucleotides matching TRBD1. This CDR3 is built from 16 residues. CDR1 is KGHSH and CDR2 is LQKENI in the germline V gene. V dropped 3 bases and J dropped 8; count of bases not matched to a gene: 10. CDR3: CASSPSQTGGGDEQFF. The CDR3, as DNA: TGTGCCAGCTCACCCTCCCAGACAGGGGGCGGCGATGAGCAGTTCTTC.

The V and J genes are TRBV10-3 and TRBJ1-2, with 9 bases aligning to TRBD1. The V and J ends lost 5 bases and 2 bases, in that order; junction bases with no gene match: 3. CDR1 and CDR2 from the germline V gene are ENHRY and SYGVKD. The CDR3 loop spans 14 amino acids. Here the CDR3 DNA reads TGTGCCATCAGTTTCGGACAGGGGAACTATGGCTACACCTTC. Translated, it gives CAISFGQGNYGYTF.

V is TRBV5-1 and J is TRBJ2-6; TRBD1 might be the D (5 bases). CDR1 is SGHRS, CDR2 YFSETQ, per germline. Between the trimmed V and J ends, which lost 0 bases and 2 bases, there was a span of 6 bases. CDR3 length: 15 amino acids. The CDR3 DNA follows: TGCGCCAGCAGCTTGGGACAGACTGGGGCCAACGTCCTGACTTTC. Translating gives CASSLGQTGANVLTF.